Listed here are 27 T cell receptor beta chains from one sample, sequenced in a study of shared clonotypes between healthy human individuals. Profiled with immunoSEQ multiplex PCR; TCRdb holds only in-frame clones, not every one. This sample has about 2 million clones, with roughly 94% found just once. Naive CD8 cells lacked CD45RO, underwent positive selection for CCR7 and left out terminally differentiated effector memory CD45RA+ cells. Sequencing input: naive CD8+ T cells sorted from blood. These receptors all come from a man aged 18 to 30 in good health.

The rearrangement uses TRBV5-1 and TRBJ2-7; TRBD2 aligns across 14 bases. Germline lookup yields CDR1 SGHRS and CDR2 YFSETQ. The J segment lost 3 bases and the V segment lost 5 bases, leaving 7 bases of the junction unmatched. The CDR3 is made up of 16 amino acids. CDR3 loop: CASSYGTSGSYYEQYF. CDR3 in DNA: TGCGCCAGCAGTTACGGGACTAGCGGGAGTTACTACGAGCAGTACTTC.

The chain has TRBV5-1 and TRBJ2-2, with a possible D match to TRBD2 (6 bases). This CDR3 is built from 14 residues. Trimming took 5 bases from V and 3 from J, leaving 11 bases between them. Per germline, CDR1 SGHRS and CDR2 YFSETQ. The CDR3 DNA follows: TGCGCCAGCAGTCCAACGGGGGACACCGGGGAGCTGTTTTTT. Translating it yields CASSPTGDTGELFF.

The chain links TRBV19 to TRBJ1-5; 8 bases agree with TRBD1. V shed 7 bases, J shed 2 bases, and the junction held 7 bases outside the gene matches. CDR3 length: 15 residues. The germline V gene has CDR1 LNHDA and CDR2 SQIVND (reference sequence). The CDR3 is CASTRQGIRNQPQHF. In DNA form, the CDR3 reads TGTGCCAGTACCCGACAGGGGATCCGCAATCAGCCCCAGCATTTT.

This chain joins TRBV7-3 and TRBJ1-4; no firm D call. Trimming pared 8 bases from V and 6 bases from J, leaving 10 bases between. Germline V gene lookup returns CDR1 SGHTA and CDR2 FQGTGA. The CDR3 spans 12 residues. CDR3 loop: CASPWSDEKLFF. The CDR3 DNA follows: TGTGCCAGCCCCTGGAGCGATGAAAAACTGTTTTTT.

The chain is built from TRBV6-1 and TRBJ2-6; D is tentatively TRBD1 or TRBD2 (5 bases each). The CDR3 length is 18 residues. V lost 2 bases to trimming and J lost 0 bases, with 14 bases between them. CDR1 and CDR2 from the germline V gene are MNHNS and SASEGT. CDR3 sequence (DNA): TGTGCCAGCAGTGAACTTGGGGGTTCCTTCTCTGGGGCCAACGTCCTGACTTTC. As protein: CASSELGGSFSGANVLTF.

The chain combines TRBV6-6 with TRBJ1-2; D is unresolved. V shed 0 bases and J shed 2 bases, with 10 bases lying between them. The CDR3 extends over 15 amino acids. Germline lookup yields CDR1 MNHNY and CDR2 SVGAGI (reference sequence). The CDR3 reads CASSYSPEMNYGYTF. The CDR3 nucleotides read TGTGCCAGCAGTTACTCTCCAGAGATGAACTATGGCTACACCTTC.

This clone was observed once. The chain joins TRBV27 to TRBJ2-7; the D gene is possibly TRBD1 (5 bases). CDR3 length equals 15 residues. In germline, CDR1 is MNHEY, CDR2 SMNVEV (reference sequence). V lost 4 bases, J lost 4 bases, and 17 bases lay in between. DNA of the CDR3: TGTGCCAGCAGTTATTCAGGGTGGGGTAATTACGAGCAGTACTTC. This sequence encodes CASSYSGWGNYEQYF.

A single count supports this clone. The chain recombines TRBV18 with TRBJ2-3, with 14 positions matching TRBD2. After removal of 3 bases from V and 2 bases from J, the junction contained 10 bases not matched to a gene. Looked up from germline, CDR1 is KGHSH and CDR2 is LQKENI. The CDR3 loop spans 19 amino acids. The CDR3 bases are TGTGCCAGCTCACCCCCCGTCGGACTAGCGGGAGGTCTCACAGATACGCAGTATTTT. This codes for CASSPPVGLAGGLTDTQYF.

This clone was picked up one time. The chain uses TRBV6-1 and TRBJ1-1; D unresolved. This CDR3 is 14 amino acids long. Germline CDR1 MNHNS, CDR2 SASEGT. V lost 6 bases, J lost 1 base, and 12 bases lay in between. CDR3 sequence: CASREITRNTEAFF. CDR3 in DNA: TGTGCCAGCAGGGAGATTACAAGGAACACTGAAGCTTTCTTT.

The V and J genes are TRBV5-4 and TRBJ1-1, with D possibly matching TRBD1 (5 bases). Looked up from germline, CDR1 is SGHNT and CDR2 is YYREEE (reference sequence). V was cut by 4 bases and J by 4 bases, with 5 bases left in between. This CDR3 is built from 11 residues. The CDR3 sequence is CASSQGTEAFF. Here the CDR3 DNA reads TGTGCCAGCAGCCAGGGCACTGAAGCTTTCTTT. The full variable domain, in which reference TRBV5-4 and TRBJ1-1 provide the parts outside the CDR3, is ETGVTQSPTHLIKTRGQQVTLRCSSQSGHNTVSWYQQALGQGPQFIFQYYREEENGRGNFPPRFSGLQFPNYSSELNVNALELDDSALYLCASSQGTEAFFGQGTRLTVV.

On this clone itself: The sample has other DNA sequences that encode this CDR3 too. This chain connects TRBV4-1 to TRBJ1-1; TRBD1 matches 9 bases. The CDR3 has 14 amino acids. CDR1 is MGHRA, CDR2 YSYEKL, per germline. V trimming: 3 bases; J trimming: 3 bases; junction bases outside the gene matches: 2. The CDR3 nucleotides read TGCGCCAGCAGCCACCGGACAGGGGACACTGAAGCTTTCTTT. This sequence encodes CASSHRTGDTEAFF.

The CDR3 DNA sequence: TGTGCCAGCAGCCCTACTAGCGGGGGGAACAATGAGCAGTTCTTC. Its translation: CASSPTSGGNNEQFF. V gene TRBV2 combines with J gene TRBJ2-1, with 12 bases that match TRBD2. The CDR3 spans 15 residues. Germline CDR1 reads SNHLY; CDR2 reads FYNNEI. The J segment lost 5 bases and the V segment lost 6 bases, leaving 5 bases of the junction unmatched.

The rearrangement links TRBV27 to TRBJ1-5; weak D call: TRBD1 (5 bases). V was clipped by 0 bases and J by 4 bases, with 10 bases between them. The CDR3 consists of 15 residues. Germline V gene data show CDR1 as MNHEY and CDR2 as SMNVEV (reference sequence). CDR3 amino acids: CASSLSWDWNQPQHF. CDR3 coding DNA: TGTGCCAGCAGTTTATCGTGGGACTGGAATCAGCCCCAGCATTTT.

V is TRBV5-1 and J is TRBJ1-1; D gene unclear. With 0 bases removed from V and 5 bases from J, the gap between germline ends came to 8 bases. This CDR3 has 13 amino acids. Per the germline V gene, CDR1 is SGHRS and CDR2 is YFSETQ. The CDR3 is CASSLDVVTEAFF. Here the CDR3 DNA reads TGCGCCAGCAGCTTGGACGTCGTGACTGAAGCTTTCTTT.

This chain uses TRBV28 with TRBJ2-5; unclear D gene. The CDR3 runs 14 residues. Trimming left V 6 bases short and J 2 bases short, with 13 bases between. Per the germline V gene, CDR1 is MDHEN and CDR2 is SYDVKM. In DNA form, the CDR3 reads TGTGCCAGCAGCTATAGAACCTTTCAAGAGACCCAGTACTTC. Amino acid sequence: CASSYRTFQETQYF.

The chain carries TRBV6-6 and TRBJ1-2; no clear D. V lost 10 bases, J lost 8 bases, and 20 bases lay in between. Germline CDR1 is MNHNY and CDR2 is SVGAGI (reference sequence). This CDR3 is 13 amino acids long. Here the CDR3 reads CATLAGVRSGYTF. CDR3 nucleotide sequence: TGTGCCACCCTGGCTGGGGTAAGAAGCGGCTACACCTTC.

The rearrangement joins TRBV10-1 to TRBJ2-3, with TRBD2 matching 7 bases. Germline V gene data show CDR1 as WNHNN and CDR2 as SYGVQD (reference sequence). J lost 0 bases, V lost 5 bases, and 8 bases had no gene match. The CDR3 extends over 16 amino acids. The CDR3 DNA reads TGCGCCAGCAGTTTCGCGCTAGCGGACAGCACAGATACGCAGTATTTT. It yields the protein CASSFALADSTDTQYF.

This rearrangement joins TRBV9 to TRBJ1-1, with 11 bases identical to TRBD1. Germline loops: CDR1 SGDLS, CDR2 YYNGEE. V was clipped by 0 bases and J by 7 bases; unmatched bases: 5. The CDR3 contains 15 residues. The CDR3 is CASSVGTGGLIEAFF. CDR3 coding DNA: TGTGCCAGCAGCGTAGGGACAGGGGGCTTGATTGAAGCTTTCTTT.

J is TRBJ1-1 and V is TRBV27, with D possibly matching TRBD1 (5 bases). V was cut by 3 bases and J by 11 bases, with 10 bases left in between. CDR3 length: 11 amino acids. From germline, CDR1 is MNHEY and CDR2 SMNVEV (reference sequence). In DNA, the CDR3 is TGTGCCAGCAGTTTTGGAGGGGCCGCTTTCTTT. Amino acids: CASSFGGAAFF.

This clone has only one observation. V is TRBV6-6 and J is TRBJ2-2, with D perhaps TRBD2 (6 bases). Trimming cost V 6 bases and J 0 bases, with 11 bases left between them. Germline lookup yields CDR1 MNHNY and CDR2 SVGAGI (reference sequence). CDR3 size: 15 residues. CDR3 sequence (DNA): TGTGCCAGCAGCTACGCGGGGTCGAACACCGGGGAGCTGTTTTTT. Translation: CASSYAGSNTGELFF.

The chain recombines TRBV5-1 with TRBJ2-1; 7 bases agree with TRBD1. CDR1 SGHRS and CDR2 YFSETQ come from the germline V gene. This CDR3 spans 12 amino acids. V lost 7 bases, J lost 6 bases, and 4 bases stayed unmatched. The CDR3 DNA is TGCGCCAGCTTCACAGGGGCCAATGAGCAGTTCTTC. Amino acids: CASFTGANEQFF. Looking up the rest from reference TRBV5-1 and TRBJ2-1 gives the full variable domain: KAGVTQTPRYLIKTRGQQVTLSCSPISGHRSVSWYQQTPGQGLQFLFEYFSETQRNKGNFPGRFSGRQFSNSRSEMNVSTLELGDSALYLCASFTGANEQFFGPGTRLTVL.

The V call is TRBV5-1, the J call TRBJ1-2; 11 positions match TRBD1. V trimming: 4 bases; J trimming: 4 bases; junction bases outside the gene matches: 6. Per the germline V gene, CDR1 is SGHRS and CDR2 is YFSETQ. The CDR3 is 15 amino acids. The CDR3 DNA is TGCGCCAGCAGCCCGGGACAGGGGGTATCCTATGGCTACACCTTC. Translation gives CASSPGQGVSYGYTF.

This chain uses TRBV6-5 with TRBJ1-1; D possibly corresponds to TRBD1 (5 bases). Germline lookup yields CDR1 MNHEY and CDR2 SVGAGI. V lost 3 bases, J lost 2 bases, and 10 bases lay in between. This CDR3 spans 14 amino acids. In DNA, the CDR3 is TGTGCCAGCAGTTATGAAGGGGACAACACTGAAGCTTTCTTT. It codes for CASSYEGDNTEAFF.

V usage is TRBV6-5 and J usage is TRBJ1-1; the D is unclear. V was shortened by 0 bases and J by 4 bases, with 15 bases between the two germline ends. Germline values: CDR1 MNHEY, CDR2 SVGAGI. The CDR3 spans 16 residues. CDR3 coding DNA: TGTGCCAGCAGTTACTCGATCTTTGAGGGAGGCACTGAAGCTTTCTTT. The encoded protein is CASSYSIFEGGTEAFF.

This chain uses TRBV7-9 with TRBJ1-1; possibly TRBD1 for D (5 bases). V lost 5 bases and J lost 4, with 17 bases in between. This CDR3 is 15 amino acids long. CDR1 and CDR2 (germline): SEHNR, FQNEAQ (reference sequence). CDR3 sequence (DNA): TGTGCCAGCAGCCCTACAGACGATGGGGGCACTGAAGCTTTCTTT. Amino acid sequence: CASSPTDDGGTEAFF.

This chain uses TRBV9 with TRBJ2-6; D is possibly TRBD1 (5 bases). The germline V gene encodes CDR1 SGDLS and CDR2 YYNGEE. The V and J ends lost 9 bases and 2 bases respectively, with 18 bases between them. This CDR3 comprises 16 residues. The CDR3 bases are TGTGCCAAGCAAGGGGTAGGGCTTACTGGGGCCAACGTCCTGACTTTC. Translating gives CAKQGVGLTGANVLTF.

The chain combines TRBV18 with TRBJ1-1, with D tentatively TRBD1 (5 bases). Germline-derived CDR1 and CDR2 are KGHSH and LQKENI. V was cut by 3 bases and J by 3 bases, with 11 bases left in between. CDR3 length: 14 amino acids. The CDR3 region is CASSPGRDHTEAFF. The CDR3 DNA reads as TGTGCCAGCTCACCCGGGAGGGACCACACTGAAGCTTTCTTT.